Below, 9 T cell receptor beta chains from the same sample are listed, as sequenced in a study of CD8 T cells in Susac syndrome. Roughly 0.45 to 1 ug RNA was reverse transcribed with random hexamers. TCRdb re-called the immunoSEQ multiplex PCR reads through MiXCR, storing one row per CDR3 protein. The data hold some 220,000 distinct CDR3 sequences, with about 96% observed a single time. Sequences were obtained from CD4+ T cells from PBMCs. These receptor sequences come from a human donor with multiple sclerosis.

This clonotype showed up just once. This chain joins TRBV2 and TRBJ2-4, with D tentatively TRBD1 (7 bases). The CDR3 covers 14 residues. CDR1 and CDR2 (germline): SNHLY, FYNNEI. V lost 4 bases to trimming and J lost 1 base, with 8 bases between them. CDR3 in amino acids: CASSAGGAKNIQYF. Written as DNA, the CDR3 is TGTGCCAGCAGTGCAGGGGGGGCCAAAAACATTCAGTACTTC.

The rearrangement links TRBV5-6 to TRBJ2-7; 12 bases match TRBD2. The CDR3 sequence is 16 residues long. Trimming at V came to 4 bases and at J to 2 bases, leaving 7 bases not matched to a gene. Germline values: CDR1 SGHDT, CDR2 YYEEEE. This CDR3 reads CASSHPRTSGAYEQYF. CDR3 sequence (DNA): TGTGCCAGCAGCCACCCTAGGACTAGCGGGGCCTACGAGCAGTACTTC.

V usage is TRBV9 and J usage is TRBJ2-7, with 11 nucleotides matching TRBD1. After removal of 4 bases from V and 2 bases from J, the junction contained 5 bases not matched to a gene. CDR1 and CDR2 (germline): SGDLS, YYNGEE. This CDR3 has 15 amino acids. CDR3 in amino acids: CASSTGTGGPYEQYF. In DNA form, the CDR3 reads TGTGCCAGCAGCACTGGGACAGGGGGACCCTACGAGCAGTACTTC.

The CDR3: CAISVTNTEAFF. The CDR3 DNA is TGTGCCATCAGTGTAACTAACACTGAAGCTTTCTTT. This sequence joins TRBV10-3 and TRBJ1-1; D gene unclear. Looked up from germline, CDR1 is ENHRY and CDR2 is SYGVKD. This CDR3 comprises 12 residues. V lost 4 bases, J lost 2 bases, and 5 bases lay in between.

J is TRBJ1-5 and V is TRBV2, with unresolved D. There are 12 residues in the CDR3. V lost 0 bases and J 11 bases, leaving 8 bases between the germline ends. Germline V gene sequence: CDR1 SNHLY, CDR2 FYNNEI. CDR3 coding DNA: TGTGCCAGCAGTGAAGCGTCCCGGGCCCAGCATTTT. Translation gives CASSEASRAQHF.

The rearrangement uses TRBV27 and TRBJ2-1; D unclear. CDR3 length: 15 residues. Trimming stripped 8 bases from V and 9 bases from J, with 23 bases between. Germline V gives CDR1 MNHEY, CDR2 SMNVEV (reference sequence). This CDR3 reads CASVRSLQLIGEQFF. In DNA form, the CDR3 reads TGTGCCAGCGTACGATCGTTACAGCTTATTGGTGAGCAGTTCTTC.

This chain connects TRBV2 to TRBJ2-7; weak D call: TRBD1 (5 bases). The germline V gene has CDR1 SNHLY and CDR2 FYNNEI. The CDR3 is 14 residues long. The ends were cut back, 7 bases at V and 1 base at J, with 14 bases in the middle. CDR3 sequence reads: CASMVDSRSYEQYF. In nucleotides, the CDR3 is TGTGCCAGCATGGTCGACAGTAGATCCTACGAGCAGTACTTC.

In nucleotides, the CDR3 is TGTGCCTGGAGTATACGCCCCTATGGCTACACCTTC. Translation gives CAWSIRPYGYTF. This chain joins TRBV30 and TRBJ1-2; D call uncertain. V dropped 2 bases and J dropped 4 bases, with 8 bases sitting between them. Per germline, CDR1 GTSNPN and CDR2 SVGIG (reference sequence). The CDR3 has 12 amino acids.

The gene calls are TRBV12-5 and TRBJ2-7; TRBD1 aligns across 8 bases. V trimming: 6 bases; J trimming: 5 bases; junction bases outside the gene matches: 9. The CDR3 runs 14 residues. The germline gives CDR1 LGHNT, CDR2 FRNRAP. The CDR3 DNA sequence: TGTGCTAGTGGCCTAGGACAGGGAGGCCACGAGCAGTACTTC. This sequence encodes CASGLGQGGHEQYF.